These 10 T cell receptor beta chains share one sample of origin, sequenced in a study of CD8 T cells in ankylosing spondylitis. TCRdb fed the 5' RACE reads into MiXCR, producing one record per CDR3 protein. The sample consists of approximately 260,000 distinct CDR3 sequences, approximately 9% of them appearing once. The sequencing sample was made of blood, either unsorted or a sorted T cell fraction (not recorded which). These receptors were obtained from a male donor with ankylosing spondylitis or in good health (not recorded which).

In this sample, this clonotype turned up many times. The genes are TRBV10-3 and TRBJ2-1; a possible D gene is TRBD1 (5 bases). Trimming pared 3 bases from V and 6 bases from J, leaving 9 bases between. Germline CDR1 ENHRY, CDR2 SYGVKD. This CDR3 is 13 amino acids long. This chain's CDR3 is CAISDDSLNEQFF. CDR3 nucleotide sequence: TGTGCCATCAGTGATGACAGCCTCAATGAGCAGTTCTTC.

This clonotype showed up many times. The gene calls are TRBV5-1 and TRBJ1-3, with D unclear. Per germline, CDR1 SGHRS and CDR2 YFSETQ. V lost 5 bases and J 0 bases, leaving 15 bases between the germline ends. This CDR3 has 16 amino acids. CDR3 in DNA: TGCGCCAGCAGTCGCGGGTTTTTTGACTCTGGAAACACCATATATTTT. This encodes CASSRGFFDSGNTIYF.

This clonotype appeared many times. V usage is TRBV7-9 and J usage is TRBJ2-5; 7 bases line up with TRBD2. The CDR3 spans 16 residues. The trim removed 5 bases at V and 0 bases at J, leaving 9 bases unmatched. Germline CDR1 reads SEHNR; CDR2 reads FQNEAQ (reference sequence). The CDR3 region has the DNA TGTGCCAGCAGCGAACGACTAGCCCAGTACCAAGAGACCCAGTACTTC. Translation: CASSERLAQYQETQYF.

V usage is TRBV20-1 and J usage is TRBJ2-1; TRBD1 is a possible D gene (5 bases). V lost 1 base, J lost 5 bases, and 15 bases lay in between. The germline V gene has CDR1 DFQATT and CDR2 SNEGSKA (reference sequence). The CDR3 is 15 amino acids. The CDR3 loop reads CSARARKGLDNEQFF. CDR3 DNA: TGCAGTGCTAGAGCCCGCAAGGGGCTCGACAATGAGCAGTTCTTC.

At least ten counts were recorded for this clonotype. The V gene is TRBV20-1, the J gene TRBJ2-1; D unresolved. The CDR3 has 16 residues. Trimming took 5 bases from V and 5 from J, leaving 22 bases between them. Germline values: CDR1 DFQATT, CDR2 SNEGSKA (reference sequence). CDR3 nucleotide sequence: TGCAGTGCTGCCCCTATCTTTAACGGAGTTAACAATGAGCAGTTCTTC. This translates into CSAAPIFNGVNNEQFF.

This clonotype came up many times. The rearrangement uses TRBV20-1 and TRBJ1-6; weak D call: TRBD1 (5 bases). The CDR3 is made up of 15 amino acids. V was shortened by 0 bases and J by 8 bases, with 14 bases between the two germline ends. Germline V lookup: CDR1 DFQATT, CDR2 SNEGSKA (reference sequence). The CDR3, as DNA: TGCAGTGCTAGAGAGAGACCGGGGGTCGATTCACCCCTCCACTTT. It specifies CSARERPGVDSPLHF.

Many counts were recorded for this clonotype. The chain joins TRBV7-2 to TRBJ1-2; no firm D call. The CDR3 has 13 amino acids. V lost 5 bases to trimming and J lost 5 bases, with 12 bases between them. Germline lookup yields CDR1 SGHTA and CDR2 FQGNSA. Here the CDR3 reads CASSPYNDYGYTF. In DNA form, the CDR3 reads TGTGCCAGCAGCCCATATAACGATTATGGCTACACCTTC.

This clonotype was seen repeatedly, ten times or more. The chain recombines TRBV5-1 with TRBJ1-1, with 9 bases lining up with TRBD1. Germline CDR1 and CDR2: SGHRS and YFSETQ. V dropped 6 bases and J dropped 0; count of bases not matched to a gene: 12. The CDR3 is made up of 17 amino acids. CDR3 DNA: TGCGCCAGCATTAAGGGGGACAGGGTCGACATGAACACTGAAGCTTTCTTT. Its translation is CASIKGDRVDMNTEAFF.

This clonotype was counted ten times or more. CDR3 sequence (DNA): TGTGCTAGTGGCCTCGGGGCCTTGACCTACGAGCAGTACTTC. Amino acid sequence: CASGLGALTYEQYF. V is TRBV12-5 and J is TRBJ2-7, with D perhaps TRBD1 or TRBD2 (5 bases each). The CDR3 extends over 14 amino acids. V was trimmed by 6 bases and J by 2 bases, leaving 14 bases between them. Per germline, CDR1 LGHNT and CDR2 FRNRAP.

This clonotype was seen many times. CDR3 in DNA: TGTGCCAGCAGCCGCGGGGGGGATAGCACAGATACGCAGTATTTT. Protein product: CASSRGGDSTDTQYF. This rearrangement joins TRBV6-1 to TRBJ2-3; 9 bases align to TRBD2. Germline CDR1 MNHNS, CDR2 SASEGT. The V and J ends lost 6 bases and 0 bases, in that order; junction bases with no gene match: 4. The length of the CDR3 is 15 residues.